These 30 T cell receptor beta chains came from one sample sequenced in a study of PD-1 blockade in classical Hodgkin lymphoma. Sequencing used immunoSEQ multiplex PCR; TCRdb keeps in-frame clones, though not all of them. The sample consists of around 10,000 clones, over 70% of them appearing once. All the patients suffered relapse after autologous stem cell transplantation, and brentuximab vedotin exposure differed. This material consisted of peripheral blood mononuclear cells (PBMCs), taken before the second cycle of nivolumab. The origin of the receptors is a human donor with classical Hodgkin lymphoma.

This clone has just a few counts. The chain recombines TRBV11-3 with TRBJ2-2; the D call may be TRBD1 or TRBD2 (5 bases each). This CDR3 contains 12 residues. Germline V gene sequence: CDR1 SGHNT, CDR2 YENEEA. Deletions cut 9 bases from V and 6 bases from J, with 11 bases between. CDR3 bases: TGTGCCAGTGGGGGAGAGGCCGGGGAGCTGTTTTTT. Translation: CASGGEAGELFF.

This CDR3 reads CASSPWDSEAFF. The DNA for the CDR3 is TGTGCCAGCAGCCCATGGGACAGTGAAGCTTTCTTT. V gene TRBV11-2 combines with J gene TRBJ1-1; TRBD1 matches at 7 bases. With V trimmed by 5 bases and J by 7 bases, 4 bases remained unmatched. The CDR3 runs to 12 residues. Looked up from germline, CDR1 is SGHAT and CDR2 is FQNNGV.

By sample share, this clone is medium-sized. The chain is built from TRBV2 and TRBJ2-7; a weak D match, TRBD2 (6 bases). Germline V gives CDR1 SNHLY, CDR2 FYNNEI. This CDR3 is built from 15 residues. The germline V and J ends were trimmed by 6 bases and 2 bases, with 17 bases remaining between them. CDR3 DNA sequence: TGTGCCAGCAGCGGGGTGGCGGGGCAAACCTACGAGCAGTACTTC. Its translation is CASSGVAGQTYEQYF.

This clone turned up a few times. The rearrangement joins TRBV19 to TRBJ2-5, with D possibly matching TRBD2 (6 bases). V was clipped by 7 bases and J by 4 bases, with 10 bases between them. The CDR3 consists of 12 residues. Germline V gives CDR1 LNHDA, CDR2 SQIVND (reference sequence). CDR3: CASIGGTETQYF. The CDR3 nucleotides are TGTGCCAGTATTGGGGGGACAGAGACCCAGTACTTC.

The chain links TRBV2 to TRBJ2-1; the D gene is possibly TRBD2 (5 bases). V was clipped by 6 bases and J by 9 bases, with 9 bases between them. The CDR3 extends over 11 amino acids. CDR1 and CDR2 (germline): SNHLY, FYNNEI. The CDR3 DNA sequence: TGTGCCAGCAGCGTAGAGGGTGAGCAGTTCTTC. Residues: CASSVEGEQFF.

This clone was detected once. The CDR3: CASSLQGRNTEAFF. The DNA for the CDR3 is TGCGCCAGCAGCCTACAGGGAAGGAACACTGAAGCTTTCTTT. V gene TRBV5-1 combines with J gene TRBJ1-1, with D perhaps TRBD1 (6 bases). The CDR3 is 14 amino acids. The V end lost 4 bases, the J end lost 1 base, and 11 bases lay between the germline ends. Germline CDR1 is SGHRS and CDR2 is YFSETQ.

The chain recombines TRBV23-1 with TRBJ2-5; D is undetermined. TRBV23-1 is reported as an ORF; its role is uncertain. The V gene lost 6 bases and the J gene lost 5 bases, with 19 bases spanning the gap. The CDR3 runs to 15 residues. CDR3 in DNA: TGCGCCAGCAGCTCCAAGTACGTGGCTTCGGAGACCCAGTACTTC. Protein product: CASSSKYVASETQYF.

The chain recombines TRBV28 with TRBJ2-7; D could derive from TRBD1 or TRBD2 (7 bases each). Germline V lookup: CDR1 MDHEN, CDR2 SYDVKM. There are 17 residues in the CDR3. V was shortened by 7 bases and J by 3 bases, with 25 bases between the two germline ends. Here the CDR3 DNA reads TGTGCCAGCATCTCAGGGGGGGCCAGCAGGGCGGACTACGAGCAGTACTTC. Amino acid sequence: CASISGGASRADYEQYF.

This clone was recorded a few times. The rearrangement joins TRBV21-1 to TRBJ2-3; the DNA was not compared with TRBD1, the D call given in the table. TRBV21-1 is marked as a pseudogene. The CDR3 has 14 residues. DNA of the CDR3: TGTGCCAGCAGCAAATCTCAGGGGACAGATACGCAGTATTTT. Protein product: CASSKSQGTDTQYF.

The J gene is TRBJ1-5, the V gene TRBV5-6, with TRBD1 as a possible D gene (5 bases). Looked up from germline, CDR1 is SGHDT and CDR2 is YYEEEE. CDR3 length: 15 amino acids. Deletions cut 0 bases from V and 6 bases from J, with 13 bases between. The CDR3 sequence is CASSLVSARGQPQHF. The DNA of the CDR3 is TGTGCCAGCAGCTTGGTGTCAGCGAGGGGTCAGCCCCAGCATTTT.

This clone rates as medium-sized. The chain carries TRBV15 and TRBJ2-1; D not certain. The CDR3 consists of 15 residues. Germline V gene data show CDR1 as LNHNV and CDR2 as YYDKDF (reference sequence). The V gene lost 0 bases and the J gene lost 1 base, with 7 bases spanning the gap. The CDR3 nucleotides are TGTGCCACCAGCAGAGACTCCGTTTCCTACAATGAGCAGTTCTTC. Amino acid sequence: CATSRDSVSYNEQFF.

The CDR3 is CASSLAGISGRNTEAFF. CDR3 nucleotides: TGCGCCAGCAGCTTGGCGGGGATCAGTGGACGGAACACTGAAGCTTTCTTT. This chain connects TRBV5-1 to TRBJ1-1; D gene unclear. The CDR3 contains 17 residues. Per the germline V gene, CDR1 is SGHRS and CDR2 is YFSETQ. Deletions cut 0 bases from V and 1 base from J, with 16 bases between.

The J gene is TRBJ2-1, the V gene TRBV6-5; tentative D call: TRBD2 (6 bases). The CDR3 loop spans 14 amino acids. CDR1 is MNHEY, CDR2 SVGAGI, per germline. Deletions cut 6 bases from V and 3 bases from J, with 12 bases between. The CDR3 DNA is TGTGCCAGCAGCCGGGACTTAGACTACAATGAGCAGTTCTTC. The encoded protein is CASSRDLDYNEQFF.

The chain combines TRBV19 with TRBJ1-1; no definite D call. Per the germline V gene, CDR1 is LNHDA and CDR2 is SQIVND (reference sequence). This CDR3 region has 12 residues. V was pared by 5 bases and J by 4 bases, with 8 bases between. CDR3 sequence: CASSARSTEAFF. The CDR3 DNA sequence: TGTGCCAGTAGTGCGCGGAGCACTGAAGCTTTCTTT.

This clone came up once. The chain has TRBV5-5 and TRBJ2-5; TRBD1 or TRBD2 may be the D gene (6 bases each). Germline V gives CDR1 SGHKS, CDR2 YYEKEE (reference sequence). The CDR3 spans 17 residues. Trimming pared 2 bases from V and 2 bases from J, leaving 19 bases between. CDR3 DNA: TGTGCCAGCAGCTTTACGGGGGCTTGGAGCGGGCAAGAGACCCAGTACTTC. Protein product: CASSFTGAWSGQETQYF.

The count of this clone is one. This rearrangement joins TRBV13 to TRBJ1-5; D might be TRBD1 (5 bases). V was clipped by 6 bases and J by 0 bases, with 9 bases between them. Germline CDR1 reads PRHDT; CDR2 reads FYEKMQ (reference sequence). The CDR3 covers 14 residues. CDR3 amino acids: CASRRGGSNQPQHF. The CDR3 DNA follows: TGTGCCAGCAGACGTGGGGGTAGCAATCAGCCCCAGCATTTT.

This rearrangement joins TRBV29-1 to TRBJ2-1; D may be TRBD1 (7 bases). The CDR3 spans 13 residues. V was pared by 5 bases and J by 4 bases, with 12 bases between. CDR1 SQVTM and CDR2 ANQGSEA come from the germline V gene. CDR3: CSVQGGRYNEQFF. The CDR3 DNA sequence: TGCAGCGTTCAGGGGGGCCGATACAATGAGCAGTTCTTC.

This clone was counted between two and nine times. The V call is TRBV4-2, the J call TRBJ2-5, with a tentative D call TRBD2 (5 bases). Trimming took off 4 bases at V and 6 bases at J, with 12 bases between the two ends. The CDR3 has 13 residues. Per germline, CDR1 LGHNA and CDR2 YNFKEQ. The CDR3 DNA reads as TGTGCCAGCAGCCGGACTCCCCCTCAGACCCAGTACTTC. It encodes CASSRTPPQTQYF.

V usage is TRBV30 and J usage is TRBJ2-1, with a tentative D call TRBD1 (6 bases). The V end was cut by 4 bases, the J end by 4 bases, with 17 bases between. The CDR3 loop spans 15 amino acids. Germline V gene sequence: CDR1 GTSNPN, CDR2 SVGIG (reference sequence). The CDR3 DNA reads as TGTGCCTGGAAGCCCTGGACAGCAAATTACAATGAGCAGTTCTTC. Its translation is CAWKPWTANYNEQFF. The whole variable domain, filled in from reference TRBV30 and TRBJ2-1, reads SQTIHQWPATLVQPVGSPLSLECTVEGTSNPNLYWYRQAAGRGLQLLFYSVGIGQISSEVPQNLSASRPQDRQFILSSKKLLLSDSGFYLCAWKPWTANYNEQFFGPGTRLTVL.

The gene calls are TRBV11-2 and TRBJ2-1; a possible D gene is TRBD2 (6 bases). The CDR3 length is 16 residues. Between the trimmed V and J ends, which lost 4 bases and 8 bases, there was a span of 21 bases. The germline V gene has CDR1 SGHAT and CDR2 FQNNGV. CDR3 residues: CASSSPGLEGSDEQFF. The CDR3 DNA is TGTGCCAGCAGCTCTCCCGGTCTGGAGGGCAGCGATGAGCAGTTCTTC.

The chain couples TRBV5-1 to TRBJ2-4; 9 bases map to TRBD1. V dropped 5 bases and J dropped 1; count of bases not matched to a gene: 4. Germline V lookup: CDR1 SGHRS, CDR2 YFSETQ. The CDR3 covers 15 residues. In DNA, the CDR3 is TGCGCCAGCAGTCTAGGACAGGGGGCCAAAAACATTCAGTACTTC. Translation gives CASSLGQGAKNIQYF.

This chain links TRBV9 with TRBJ2-1; the match to TRBD2 covers 7 bases. The trim removed 3 bases at V and 3 bases at J, leaving 3 bases unmatched. Germline lookup yields CDR1 SGDLS and CDR2 YYNGEE. The CDR3 length is 14 residues. This chain's CDR3 is CASSAASGYNEQFF. The CDR3 DNA follows: TGTGCCAGCAGCGCAGCTAGCGGCTACAATGAGCAGTTCTTC.

This clone was found a few times. V gene TRBV28 combines with J gene TRBJ1-3; maybe TRBD1 (5 bases). Germline CDR1 reads MDHEN; CDR2 reads SYDVKM. V lost 2 bases and J 4 bases, leaving 18 bases between the germline ends. The CDR3 is made up of 17 amino acids. Here the CDR3 reads CASSLGSLGREGNTIYF. DNA for the CDR3: TGTGCCAGCAGTTTAGGATCTTTGGGGCGAGAAGGAAACACCATATATTTT.

The J gene is TRBJ2-7, the V gene TRBV7-9; 7 positions match TRBD1. V trimming: 1 base; J trimming: 6 bases; junction bases outside the gene matches: 6. The germline V gene encodes CDR1 SEHNR and CDR2 FQNEAQ (reference sequence). The CDR3 contains 14 residues. CDR3 loop: CASSLGPDRTEQYF. The CDR3 bases are TGTGCCAGCAGCTTAGGCCCGGACAGGACCGAGCAGTACTTC.

The CDR3 reads CASSLAGLGTEAFF. The CDR3, as DNA: TGTGCCAGCTCACTGGCAGGCCTTGGCACTGAAGCTTTCTTT. The J gene is TRBJ1-1, the V gene TRBV18; the D is unclear. There are 14 residues in the CDR3. V was shortened by 4 bases and J by 4 bases, with 13 bases between the two germline ends. The V gene's germline CDR1 is KGHSH and CDR2 LQKENI.

This clone was found once. V is TRBV7-9 and J is TRBJ2-6; 9 bases fit TRBD1. V trimming: 4 bases; J trimming: 2 bases; junction bases outside the gene matches: 9. Per the germline V gene, CDR1 is SEHNR and CDR2 is FQNEAQ (reference sequence). CDR3 size: 18 residues. The CDR3 sequence: CASSSIYRGHAGANVLTF. The CDR3 DNA reads as TGTGCCAGCAGCTCGATCTACAGGGGGCATGCTGGGGCCAACGTCCTGACTTTC.

This chain joins TRBV28 and TRBJ2-7; D is unclear. The V gene lost 2 bases and the J gene lost 4 bases, with 27 bases spanning the gap. The CDR3 is 19 amino acids. Germline CDR1 and CDR2: MDHEN and SYDVKM. This CDR3 is CASSLGFLNPESLNYEQYF. The CDR3 DNA is TGTGCCAGCAGTTTAGGCTTCCTGAATCCTGAATCCCTGAATTACGAGCAGTACTTC. The whole variable domain, remainder taken from reference TRBV28 and TRBJ2-7, is DVKVTQSSRYLVKRTGEKVFLECVQDMDHENMFWYRQDPGLGLRLIYFSYDVKMKEKGDIPEGYSVSREKKERFSLILESASTNQTSMYLCASSLGFLNPESLNYEQYFGPGTRLTVT.

As DNA, the CDR3 is TGTGCCAGCAGCCCCCGCCTCTACGAGCAGTACTTC. This gives the protein CASSPRLYEQYF. The chain links TRBV7-9 to TRBJ2-7; D ambiguous. The germline V gene has CDR1 SEHNR and CDR2 FQNEAQ (reference sequence). V dropped 5 bases and J dropped 3 bases, with 8 bases sitting between them. This CDR3 is 12 amino acids long.

The J gene is TRBJ2-1, the V gene TRBV7-9, with 12 nucleotides matching TRBD2. The CDR3 extends over 19 amino acids. Per germline, CDR1 SEHNR and CDR2 FQNEAQ (reference sequence). The junction had 12 bases not matched to a gene; V was cut back by 3 bases and J by 3 bases. Written as DNA, the CDR3 is TGTGCCAGCAGCTTCATTTCTAGCGGGAGGGCCCGGGGCTACAATGAGCAGTTCTTC. It codes for CASSFISSGRARGYNEQFF.

The DNA for the CDR3 is TGTGCCACCCGGGACAGGGGCGCCACCATATATTTT. Encoded protein: CATRDRGATIYF. V and J are TRBV2 and TRBJ1-3, with 10 bases aligning to TRBD1. The CDR3 is made up of 12 amino acids. Trimming removed 10 bases from V and 9 bases from J; junction bases left unmatched: 6. Germline loops: CDR1 SNHLY, CDR2 FYNNEI.